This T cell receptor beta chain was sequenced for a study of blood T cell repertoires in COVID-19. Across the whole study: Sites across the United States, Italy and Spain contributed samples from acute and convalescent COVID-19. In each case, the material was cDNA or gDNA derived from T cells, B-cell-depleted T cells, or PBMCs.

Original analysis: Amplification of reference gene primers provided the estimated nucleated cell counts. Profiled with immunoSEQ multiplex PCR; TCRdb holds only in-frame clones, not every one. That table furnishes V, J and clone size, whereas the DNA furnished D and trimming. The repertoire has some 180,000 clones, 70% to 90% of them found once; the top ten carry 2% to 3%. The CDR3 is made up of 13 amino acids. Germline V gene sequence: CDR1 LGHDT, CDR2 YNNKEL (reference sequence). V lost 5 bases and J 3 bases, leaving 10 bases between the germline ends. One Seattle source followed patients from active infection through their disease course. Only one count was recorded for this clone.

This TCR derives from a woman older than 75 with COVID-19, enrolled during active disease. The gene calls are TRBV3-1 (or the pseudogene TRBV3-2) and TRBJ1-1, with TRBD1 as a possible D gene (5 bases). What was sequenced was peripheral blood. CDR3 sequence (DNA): TGTGCCAGCAGCACGCAGGGTCACACTGAAGCTTTCTTT. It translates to CASSTQGHTEAFF.